Listed below are T cell receptor beta chains from one sample, sequenced in a study of blood T cell repertoires in COVID-19. Measured with immunoSEQ multiplex PCR; TCRdb has only the in-frame clones, and not every one. The repertoire has 80,000 to 90,000 clones, about 85% of them found once; the top ten carry roughly 3.2%. The sample comprised peripheral blood. All receptors derive from a woman at least 80 years old with COVID-19, enrolled during active disease. Both conserved end residues are trimmed from each CDR3.

13	TRBV3-1/TRBV3-2	TRBJ2-7	ASTRAGGLWYEQY
13	TRBV2	TRBJ1-5	ASSEFRDGRQPQH
13	TRBV6-2/TRBV6-3	TRBJ2-7	ASSGAGFPSYEQY
15	TRBV28	TRBJ2-6	ASSLRQGISGANVLT
14	TRBV18	TRBJ2-5	ASSPKTSGLRETQY
13	TRBV11-2	TRBJ2-5	ASSLDGSGQETQY
12	TRBV11-2	TRBJ1-5	ASSPATGLQPQH
14	TRBV30	TRBJ2-2	AWRGAGGLGTGELF
10	TRBV5-5	TRBJ2-7	ASAGGIYEQY
12	TRBV6-5	TRBJ2-7	ASSPDRGVGEQY
13	TRBV27	TRBJ2-5	ASSLLAGLQETQY
13	TRBV27	TRBJ2-5	ASRPSGGFQETQY
10	TRBV9	TRBJ2-1	ASSVTYNEQF
13	TRBV27	TRBJ2-3	ASKRGSGGTDTQY
12	TRBV18	TRBJ2-3	ASSPLADTDTQY
12	TRBV10-1	TRBJ2-5	ASRSGGSLETQY
13	TRBV5-1	TRBJ2-7	ASSLAMGLSYEQY
13	TRBV10-2	TRBJ1-1	ASSEPLVAVTEAF
10	TRBV7-3	TRBJ2-1	ASSLGFNEQF
10	TRBV12-3/TRBV12-4	TRBJ2-3	ASSPDRGTQY
12	TRBV30	TRBJ1-1	AWRGWGRYTEAF
10	TRBV12-3/TRBV12-4	TRBJ2-3	ASSLRRDTQY
13	TRBV7-9	TRBJ2-1	ASSLLRGGANEQF
12	TRBV27	TRBJ1-1	ASSLQGAYTEAF
11	TRBV12-3/TRBV12-4	TRBJ1-3	ASSLDPGNTIY
11	TRBV6-6	TRBJ1-2	ASTMGDSLSYT
13	TRBV7-3	TRBJ2-3	ASSPHRVSTDTQY
10	TRBV24-1	TRBJ1-4	ATSDARNKLF
14	TRBV18	TRBJ2-2	ASSPTRARGTGELF
11	TRBV5-8	TRBJ2-7	ASSFPGYYEQY
13	TRBV7-2	TRBJ2-7	ASSSFRTGTYEQY
12	TRBV6-5	TRBJ2-7	ASRGDRGFDEQY
10	TRBV7-9	TRBJ1-2	ASSLQGGGYT
12	TRBV7-2	TRBJ1-2	ASSLAQGNYGYT
13	TRBV5-1	TRBJ1-2	ASSRDTCLTYGYT
13	TRBV19	TRBJ1-2	ASSNGRVFNYGYT
13	TRBV3-1/TRBV3-2	TRBJ2-3	ASSQNWAGTDTQY
12	TRBV24-1	TRBJ1-5	ATSGGGFNQPQH
15	TRBV23-1	TRBJ2-6	ASSQPGAGPGANVLT
10	TRBV29-1	TRBJ2-5	SVERGPETQY
17	TRBV15	TRBJ2-1	ATSRTLAGGRSAYNEQF
13	TRBV14	TRBJ1-1	ASSQVGQGSGEAF